Below are 11 T cell receptor beta chains sequenced from a single sample in a study of tumor-infiltrating lymphocytes in primary liver carcinoma listed by TCRdb under 2017. The sample was run on an Illumina HiSeq 2500. Starting from about 500 ng total RNA, TCRbeta-specific cDNA was produced by reverse transcription with a constant-region primer and ProtoScript II reverse transcriptase. Construction of the TCRbeta libraries relied on three nested rounds of multiplex PCR, following a slightly modified ARM-PCR procedure. Each of the first two PCR rounds ran for around 9 cycles and used multiplex TRBV1-TRBV30 forward primers together with a Cbeta reverse primer. Clones were called with MiXCR by TCRdb after fastp trimmed the public reads at Q25, and only in-frame beta chains were retained. Rows are unified per CDR3 protein, each entry keeping the most common DNA and genes. Within this sample are about 310,000 distinct CDR3 sequences, with 55% to 65% of them counted one time only. Roughly 8.6% of the sample comes from the top ten.

Blood RNA was extracted from unsorted whole blood using TRIzol reagent, and germline DNA was obtained with the DNeasy Blood & Tissue kit. What was sequenced was peripheral blood. These receptors were obtained from a man aged 40-50 years with primary liver carcinoma and hepatitis B virus infection.

Of note for this clonotype: The missing conserved phenylalanine or tryptophan at the end of this CDR3 makes a read error likely. The genes are TRBV4-2 and TRBJ2-1; the D gene could be TRBD1 or TRBD2 (5 bases each). CDR3 length equals 18 residues. CDR1 is LGHNA, CDR2 YNFKEQ, per germline. V was shortened by 4 bases and J by 0 bases, with 19 bases between the two germline ends. The CDR3 sequence is CASSLPPGTASSYNEQFL. The CDR3 DNA reads TGTGCCAGCAGCCTCCCCCCCGGGACGGCAAGCTCCTACAATGAGCAGTTCCTC.

The sample holds one count of this clonotype. A read error may produce the germline difference seen at one junction end. The chain employs TRBV11-1 and TRBJ2-3, with D tentatively TRBD1 or TRBD2 (5 bases each). The CDR3 is 15 amino acids. The germline V gene encodes CDR1 SGHAT and CDR2 FQDESV (reference sequence). CDR3 region: CASRSRDPSTDTHYF. DNA of the CDR3: TGTGCCAGCAGGTCACGGGACCCTAGCACAGATACGCACTATTTT.

The chain is built from TRBV5-8 and TRBJ1-5; 8 bases fit TRBD1. The junction had 1 base not matched to a gene; V was cut back by 0 bases and J by 5 bases. Germline loops: CDR1 SGHTS, CDR2 YDEGEE. This CDR3 has 14 residues. The CDR3 spells CASSLGDRYQPQHF. The CDR3 nucleotides are TGTGCCAGCAGCTTGGGGGACAGGTATCAGCCCCAGCATTTT. Together with reference TRBV5-8 and TRBJ1-5, the CDR3 gives the full variable domain: EAGVTQSPTHLIKTRGQQATLRCSPISGHTSVYWYQQALGLGLQFLLWYDEGEERNRGNFPPRFSGRQFPNYSSELNVNALELEDSALYLCASSLGDRYQPQHFGDGTRLSIL.

As to this clonotype: At one boundary the junction diverges from the germline segment, which might be a read error. V usage is TRBV5-4 and J usage is TRBJ2-1; 7 nucleotides agree with TRBD1. The CDR3 extends over 15 amino acids. Per germline, CDR1 SGHNT and CDR2 YYREEE (reference sequence). The CDR3 loop is CVSSLGQGAYNEQFF. The DNA of the CDR3 is TGTGTCAGCAGCTTGGGGCAGGGGGCCTACAATGAGCAGTTCTTC.

As concerns this clonotype: One base away lies a much larger clone, so this may be a sequencing read error. The chain combines TRBV29-1 with TRBJ1-1; tentative D call: TRBD1 (6 bases). Germline V lookup: CDR1 SQVTM, CDR2 ANQGSEA. The CDR3 runs to 13 residues. CDR3 in DNA: TGCATCGCTACTAACAGGGTGGGGGCTGAAGCTTTCTTT. Translation gives CIATNRVGAEAFF.

Note on this clonotype: A read error may account for a junction end that differs from germline. This chain uses TRBV5-4 with TRBJ2-5; D is possibly TRBD2 (5 bases). There are 14 residues in the CDR3. Per the germline V gene, CDR1 is SGHNT and CDR2 is YYREEE (reference sequence). In nucleotides, the CDR3 is TGTGCCAACAGCCCTCTACTAGGCGGGGAGACCCAGTACTTC. Translated, it gives CANSPLLGGETQYF.

This clonotype was seen at least ten times. The rearrangement links TRBV6-1 to TRBJ2-7; TRBD2 aligns across 8 bases. The CDR3 extends over 12 amino acids. V lost 7 bases to trimming and J lost 2 bases; unmatched junction nucleotides: 1. The germline CDR1 and CDR2 sequences are MNHNS and SASEGT. The CDR3 DNA follows: TGTGCCAGCAATAGCGGGGCCTACGAGCAGTACTTC. Its translation: CASNSGAYEQYF.

This rearrangement joins TRBV6-2 or TRBV6-3 to TRBJ1-1, with D perhaps matching TRBD1 (5 bases). CDR3 length: 15 amino acids. Trimming shortened V by 2 bases and J by 5 bases, and 15 bases separated the two germline ends. Per the germline V gene, CDR1 is MNHEY and CDR2 is SVGEGT. This chain's CDR3 is CASSYDGRVETEAFF. As DNA, the CDR3 is TGTGCCAGCAGTTACGACGGCAGGGTTGAAACTGAAGCTTTCTTT.

Of note for this clonotype: The CDR3 does not end in the conserved phenylalanine or tryptophan, so this is likely a read error. J is TRBJ2-5 and V is TRBV28; D remains unclear. The CDR3 extends over 12 amino acids. V was pared by 6 bases and J by 1 base, with 6 bases between. Germline loops: CDR1 MDHEN, CDR2 SYDVKM. Here the CDR3 reads CASRGSQETQYS. The CDR3 DNA reads TGTGCCAGCAGGGGCAGCCAAGAGACCCAGTACTCC.

In its sample, this clonotype was seen a few times. A much larger clone sits a single nucleotide away, making a read error possible. The CDR3 DNA reads TGCGCCAGCAGCCAAGCGGGTTTAGTAAATGAGCAGTTCTTC. Protein: CASSQAGLVNEQFF. The chain couples TRBV4-1 to TRBJ2-1; D remains ambiguous. The germline V and J ends were trimmed by 1 base and 7 bases, with 11 bases remaining between them. Germline assignment: CDR1 MGHRA and CDR2 YSYEKL. This CDR3 has 14 amino acids.

As for this clonotype: Given a much more abundant clone one base away, this may be a read error. V usage is TRBV6-6 and J usage is TRBJ2-3, with D tentatively TRBD1 (5 bases). The CDR3 consists of 15 residues. CDR1 and CDR2 (germline): MNHNY, SVGAGI (reference sequence). CDR3 loop: CATLGDSLSTDTHYF. CDR3 DNA: TGTGCCACCTTGGGTGACAGCCTTAGCACAGATACGCATTATTTT.